This passage covers 11 T cell receptor beta chains from one sample sequenced in a study of blood T cell repertoires in COVID-19. The protocol was immunoSEQ multiplex PCR, while the TCRdb copy is restricted to in-frame clones and leaves out a portion. The sample has 150,000 to 200,000 clones, 84% seen once. Sequences were obtained from PBMCs or T cells enriched from blood (not recorded which). These receptors were collected from a man aged 45-65 years who had recovered from COVID-19.

The J gene is TRBJ1-5, the V gene TRBV4-1, with D tentatively TRBD1 (6 bases). Trimming shortened V by 1 base and J by 9 bases, and 16 bases separated the two germline ends. CDR1 MGHRA and CDR2 YSYEKL come from the germline V gene. This CDR3 has 15 residues. As DNA, the CDR3 is TGCGCCAGCAGCCAAGCTCCGGGACATGATATGCCCCAGCATTTT. Protein: CASSQAPGHDMPQHF.

The rearrangement links TRBV9 to TRBJ2-7, with TRBD1 identical over 9 bases. The CDR3 sequence is 13 residues long. V was pared by 4 bases and J by 5 bases, with 4 bases of the junction left unmatched. From germline, CDR1 is SGDLS and CDR2 YYNGEE. The chain's CDR3 is CASSSRTGDEQYF. CDR3 nucleotides: TGTGCCAGCAGCTCCAGGACAGGGGACGAGCAGTACTTC.

J is TRBJ1-5 and V is TRBV12-3 or TRBV12-4, with D possibly matching TRBD1 (5 bases). Trimming stripped 5 bases from V and 5 bases from J, with 10 bases between. The CDR3 runs to 13 residues. The CDR3 is CASSTGDHQPQHF. The DNA of the CDR3 is TGTGCCAGCAGTACGGGGGACCATCAGCCCCAGCATTTT.

The chain recombines TRBV7-2 with TRBJ2-4; D may be TRBD1 (6 bases). The CDR3 has 14 amino acids. V lost 5 bases and J 8 bases, leaving 16 bases between the germline ends. Germline CDR1 and CDR2: SGHTA and FQGNSA. CDR3 amino acids: CASSMDSLGDIQYF. In DNA form, the CDR3 reads TGTGCCAGCAGCATGGACAGCCTTGGGGACATTCAGTACTTC.

The V call is TRBV28, the J call TRBJ2-3, with a tentative D call TRBD1 (6 bases). The CDR3 length is 14 residues. Germline CDR1 is MDHEN and CDR2 is SYDVKM. V was clipped by 4 bases and J by 4 bases, with 12 bases between them. The CDR3 coding sequence is TGTGCCAGCAGTTCAGGGGTGCGGGCAGATACGCAGTATTTT. This sequence encodes CASSSGVRADTQYF.

This clone was observed a handful of times. The chain has TRBV30 and TRBJ2-7; no clear D gene. CDR3 length: 11 residues. V was trimmed by 2 bases and J by 5 bases, leaving 7 bases between them. Germline CDR1 reads GTSNPN; CDR2 reads SVGIG (reference sequence). DNA for the CDR3: TGTGCCTGGAGTCCTCGGGACGAGCAGTACTTC. It translates to CAWSPRDEQYF.

The rearrangement uses TRBV18 and TRBJ2-3; 7 bases fit TRBD2. Germline V gene lookup returns CDR1 KGHSH and CDR2 LQKENI. V gave up 0 bases and J gave up 1 base; unmatched junction bases: 7. CDR3 length: 17 amino acids. DNA for the CDR3: TGTGCCAGCTCACCACCGGGAGGGACCACCGGCACAGATACGCAGTATTTT. This encodes CASSPPGGTTGTDTQYF.

The chain links TRBV11-2 to TRBJ1-5; 9 bases are shared with TRBD1. Germline V gene data show CDR1 as SGHAT and CDR2 as FQNNGV. The CDR3 sequence is 15 residues long. Trimming at V came to 1 base and at J to 2 bases, leaving 0 bases not matched to a gene. The CDR3 nucleotides are TGTGCCAGCAGCTTAGGGACAGGGGGCAATCAGCCCCAGCATTTT. This translates into CASSLGTGGNQPQHF.

CDR3 sequence (DNA): TGCGCCAGCAGTAGACAGGAGATAACGGACGAGCAGTACTTC. Translating it yields CASSRQEITDEQYF. The gene calls are TRBV5-1 and TRBJ2-7; D perhaps matches TRBD1 (6 bases). V was pared by 5 bases and J by 5 bases, with 17 bases between. The CDR3 loop spans 14 amino acids. Germline CDR1 reads SGHRS; CDR2 reads YFSETQ.

V is TRBV5-4 and J is TRBJ2-3, with D perhaps TRBD1 (6 bases). Between the trimmed V and J ends, which lost 4 bases and 4 bases, there was a span of 16 bases. CDR1 and CDR2 (germline): SGHNT, YYREEE (reference sequence). This CDR3 contains 15 residues. The CDR3 DNA is TGTGCCAGCAGCCTCAAGCAGGGGAGCCCAGATACGCAGTATTTT. Amino acid sequence: CASSLKQGSPDTQYF.

The chain joins TRBV5-6 to TRBJ1-2; D uncertain. This CDR3 has 15 residues. From germline, CDR1 is SGHDT and CDR2 YYEEEE. V lost 2 bases and J 1 base, leaving 12 bases between the germline ends. CDR3 amino acids: CASSFGVSLNYGYTF. DNA of the CDR3: TGTGCCAGCAGCTTCGGGGTCAGTCTTAACTATGGCTACACCTTC.